These 24 T cell receptor beta chains came from one sample sequenced in a study of shared clonotypes between healthy human individuals. Sequenced by immunoSEQ multiplex PCR; TCRdb stores in-frame clones only, minus some. The repertoire holds under 850,000 clones, with about two thirds as singletons. The sequenced sample was memory CD4+ T cells sorted from blood. This sample's subset: CD45RA-negative fraction. The receptors come from a woman aged 25 to 39 in good health.

The rearrangement uses TRBV28 and TRBJ2-1, with a weak D call TRBD1 (5 bases). Germline V gene lookup returns CDR1 MDHEN and CDR2 SYDVKM. The CDR3 loop spans 13 amino acids. Trimming shortened V by 1 base and J by 12 bases, and 13 bases separated the two germline ends. CDR3 coding DNA: TGTGCCAGCAGTTTATCAGGGAATTTTAGGCAGTTCTTC. Its protein product is CASSLSGNFRQFF. The entire variable domain, with the rest obtained from reference TRBV28 and TRBJ2-1, is as follows: DVKVTQSSRYLVKRTGEKVFLECVQDMDHENMFWYRQDPGLGLRLIYFSYDVKMKEKGDIPEGYSVSREKKERFSLILESASTNQTSMYLCASSLSGNFRQFFGPGTRLTVL.

The genes are TRBV27 and TRBJ2-7, with 7 positions matching TRBD2. Germline CDR1 reads MNHEY; CDR2 reads SMNVEV (reference sequence). The CDR3 sequence is 14 residues long. The V segment lost 4 bases and the J segment 6 bases; nucleotides outside the gene matches: 9. The CDR3 sequence is CASSSRAGAPEQYF. The CDR3 DNA sequence: TGTGCCAGCAGTTCCCGTGCGGGAGCCCCCGAGCAGTACTTC.

The chain joins TRBV30 to TRBJ2-6; TRBD2 is a possible D gene (6 bases). The V gene lost 4 bases and the J gene lost 4 bases, with 14 bases spanning the gap. Germline V gives CDR1 GTSNPN, CDR2 SVGIG (reference sequence). The CDR3 is 15 amino acids. The CDR3, as DNA: TGTGCCTGGACCGTTGGAGGGTCCGGGGCCAACGTCCTGACTTTC. Protein: CAWTVGGSGANVLTF.

The CDR3 bases are TGTGCCTGTAAGGGAATAGGACGCATTCAGTACTTC. It encodes CACKGIGRIQYF. This chain links TRBV30 with TRBJ2-4; D is uncertain. The CDR3 spans 12 residues. Trimming removed 6 bases at V and 9 bases at J, with 15 bases between. CDR1 and CDR2 (germline): GTSNPN, SVGIG (reference sequence).

V gene TRBV29-1 combines with J gene TRBJ2-7; D is unresolved. V lost 4 bases, J lost 4 bases, and 23 bases lay in between. The length of the CDR3 is 16 residues. Germline V gene lookup returns CDR1 SQVTM and CDR2 ANQGSEA. This CDR3 reads CSVVSPTTSAIYEQYF. CDR3 DNA: TGCAGCGTTGTTAGCCCAACCACGTCGGCCATTTACGAGCAGTACTTC.

The chain carries TRBV12-2 and TRBJ2-1; the D call TRBD2 from the table was never checked on the DNA. TRBV12-2 is listed as a pseudogene. The CDR3 loop spans 16 amino acids. The CDR3 protein is CASRSKGGGLYNEQFF. CDR3 nucleotides: TGTGCAAGTCGCTCCAAGGGCGGGGGGCTTTACAATGAGCAGTTCTTC.

The rearrangement joins TRBV9 to TRBJ1-1; unclear D gene. Looked up from germline, CDR1 is SGDLS and CDR2 is YYNGEE. With 4 bases removed from V and 0 bases from J, the gap between germline ends came to 13 bases. CDR3 length equals 15 residues. The CDR3 bases are TGTGCCAGCAGCCCCGCGGGAGCGGTGAACACTGAAGCTTTCTTT. Amino acids: CASSPAGAVNTEAFF.

The genes are TRBV2 and TRBJ2-7; D possibly uses TRBD1 or TRBD2 (5 bases each). Germline V gives CDR1 SNHLY, CDR2 FYNNEI. The ends were cut back, 6 bases at V and 2 bases at J, with 14 bases in the middle. The CDR3 sequence is 14 residues long. CDR3 DNA sequence: TGTGCCAGCAGGGGACGGTGGGGTCCCTACGAGCAGTACTTC. It yields the protein CASRGRWGPYEQYF.

The rearrangement joins TRBV4-1 to TRBJ1-3, with 7 bases identical to TRBD1. Unmatched junction bases numbered 8, after V lost 0 bases and J lost 0 bases. The CDR3 is 18 amino acids. The germline CDR1 and CDR2 sequences are MGHRA and YSYEKL. For the CDR3, the DNA is TGCGCCAGCAGCCAAGAGGGGGGACAGCACCACTCTGGAAACACCATATATTTT. Its translation: CASSQEGGQHHSGNTIYF.

The chain recombines TRBV5-1 with TRBJ2-1; perhaps TRBD2 as D (5 bases). Per germline, CDR1 SGHRS and CDR2 YFSETQ. The CDR3 covers 15 residues. V lost 0 bases to trimming and J lost 4 bases, with 11 bases between them. CDR3 amino acids: CASSLAPSPYNEQFF. The CDR3 DNA is TGCGCCAGCAGCTTGGCGCCTAGCCCTTACAATGAGCAGTTCTTC. Full variable domain (remainder filled in from reference TRBV5-1 and TRBJ2-1): KAGVTQTPRYLIKTRGQQVTLSCSPISGHRSVSWYQQTPGQGLQFLFEYFSETQRNKGNFPGRFSGRQFSNSRSEMNVSTLELGDSALYLCASSLAPSPYNEQFFGPGTRLTVL.

The rearrangement joins TRBV6-5 to TRBJ1-1, with D possibly matching TRBD1 (5 bases). The germline V and J ends were trimmed by 2 bases and 0 bases, with 10 bases remaining between them. Germline CDR1 MNHEY, CDR2 SVGAGI. The CDR3 sequence is 15 residues long. The CDR3 loop reads CASSYARGMNTEAFF. For the CDR3, the DNA is TGTGCCAGCAGTTACGCTCGGGGGATGAACACTGAAGCTTTCTTT.

The J gene is TRBJ2-5, the V gene TRBV5-1; D perhaps matches TRBD2 (5 bases). The CDR3 consists of 16 residues. The germline gives CDR1 SGHRS, CDR2 YFSETQ. The V end was cut by 0 bases, the J end by 0 bases, with 12 bases between. CDR3 in amino acids: CASSLGGESYQETQYF. The DNA of the CDR3 is TGCGCCAGCAGCTTGGGTGGGGAGAGCTACCAAGAGACCCAGTACTTC.

The rearrangement links TRBV9 to TRBJ2-3; 11 nucleotides match TRBD1. Trimming removed 3 bases from V and 1 base from J; junction bases left unmatched: 4. This CDR3 region has 16 residues. CDR1 is SGDLS and CDR2 is YYNGEE in the germline V gene. The CDR3 loop is CASSERTGGGTDTQYF. The CDR3 nucleotides read TGTGCCAGCAGCGAGAGGACAGGGGGCGGCACAGATACGCAGTATTTT.

This clone was observed a handful of times. J is TRBJ2-5 and V is TRBV5-4, with unresolved D. The V end was cut by 7 bases, the J end by 1 base, with 11 bases between. This CDR3 has 13 amino acids. Germline V gene sequence: CDR1 SGHNT, CDR2 YYREEE (reference sequence). CDR3 nucleotide sequence: TGTGCCAGCCGAACCAGGACCCAAGAGACCCAGTACTTC. Its protein product is CASRTRTQETQYF.

This sequence joins TRBV7-2 and TRBJ2-1; D not resolved. Trimming shortened V by 5 bases and J by 3 bases, and 5 bases separated the two germline ends. Germline loops: CDR1 SGHTA, CDR2 FQGNSA. This CDR3 is 12 amino acids long. The CDR3 DNA reads as TGTGCCAGCAGCCCAAACTACAATGAGCAGTTCTTC. It encodes CASSPNYNEQFF.

The gene calls are TRBV7-2 and TRBJ2-7; 9 bases match TRBD1. Per the germline V gene, CDR1 is SGHTA and CDR2 is FQGNSA. The CDR3 runs 15 residues. With 5 bases clipped from V and 5 bases from J, the junction kept 10 bases outside the gene matches. In DNA form, the CDR3 reads TGTGCCAGCAGCGACTCCGGGACAGGGTTCCACGAGCAGTACTTC. Its protein product is CASSDSGTGFHEQYF.

Here the CDR3 reads CSVVASGAKNIQYF. The CDR3 nucleotides are TGCAGCGTTGTGGCTAGCGGAGCCAAAAACATTCAGTACTTC. V is TRBV29-1 and J is TRBJ2-4; 7 nucleotides agree with TRBD2. CDR1 SQVTM and CDR2 ANQGSEA come from the germline V gene. This CDR3 region has 14 residues. J gave up 0 bases and V 4 bases, and 3 bases lay outside the gene matches.

The V and J genes are TRBV19 and TRBJ1-4; TRBD1 is a possible D gene (6 bases). CDR1 is LNHDA, CDR2 SQIVND, per germline (reference sequence). There are 15 residues in the CDR3. V was cut by 5 bases and J by 0 bases, with 10 bases left in between. The CDR3 protein is CASSSTGATNEKLFF. CDR3 DNA sequence: TGTGCCAGTAGTTCGACAGGAGCAACTAATGAAAAACTGTTTTTT.

The chain joins TRBV19 to TRBJ2-7; TRBD2 agrees at 13 bases. CDR3 size: 15 residues. V lost 5 bases to trimming and J lost 0 bases; unmatched junction nucleotides: 1. Germline loops: CDR1 LNHDA, CDR2 SQIVND (reference sequence). CDR3 sequence reads: CASSRTSGSSYEQYF. The CDR3 DNA follows: TGTGCCAGTAGTCGGACTAGCGGGAGCTCCTACGAGCAGTACTTC.

The chain joins TRBV5-1 to TRBJ1-4, with D unclear. The length of the CDR3 is 15 residues. V gave up 1 base and J gave up 2 bases, with 9 bases separating them. Germline V gives CDR1 SGHRS, CDR2 YFSETQ. CDR3 DNA sequence: TGCGCCAGCAGCTTGTACGGGGTTACTAATGAAAAACTGTTTTTT. It translates to CASSLYGVTNEKLFF.

This rearrangement joins TRBV5-1 to TRBJ2-7, with D unresolved. Looked up from germline, CDR1 is SGHRS and CDR2 is YFSETQ. V lost 0 bases to trimming and J lost 2 bases, with 9 bases between them. This CDR3 has 14 residues. The DNA of the CDR3 is TGCGCCAGCAGCTTGGACCTGACGGCCTACGAGCAGTACTTC. It specifies CASSLDLTAYEQYF.

This clone was found a few times. The J gene is TRBJ1-5, the V gene TRBV5-5, with D perhaps TRBD1 (5 bases). Germline V gives CDR1 SGHKS, CDR2 YYEKEE (reference sequence). V was cut by 5 bases and J by 9 bases, with 15 bases left in between. CDR3 size: 13 residues. The CDR3 sequence: CASSVGPMSPQHF. Here the CDR3 DNA reads TGTGCCAGCAGTGTGGGACCCATGTCGCCCCAGCATTTT.

V gene TRBV27 combines with J gene TRBJ1-5, with TRBD1 identical over 11 bases. The CDR3 loop spans 18 amino acids. Germline CDR1 and CDR2: MNHEY and SMNVEV (reference sequence). V dropped 2 bases and J dropped 4; count of bases not matched to a gene: 10. The CDR3 loop reads CASSLKGTGGRRNQPQHF. CDR3 in DNA: TGTGCCAGCAGTTTAAAGGGGACAGGGGGGAGAAGAAATCAGCCCCAGCATTTT.

Notes on this clone: A much more abundant neighbour one base away suggests this may be a read error. The sample has other DNA sequences that encode this CDR3 too. This chain uses TRBV28 with TRBJ2-7, with D unresolved. The length of the CDR3 is 12 residues. From germline, CDR1 is MDHEN and CDR2 SYDVKM. Trimming stripped 3 bases from V and 3 bases from J, with 6 bases between. CDR3 sequence: CASSLYSYEQYF. The CDR3 DNA follows: TGTGCCAGCAGTTTGTACAGCTACGAGCAGTACTTC.